Listed here are 20 T cell receptor beta chains from one sample, sequenced in a study of OX40 agonist ivuxolimab in advanced cancers. The repertoire was sequenced with immunoSEQ multiplex PCR; TCRdb's copy has only in-frame clones and lacks some. The sample yields around 84,000 clones, around 93% seen once. Specimen: CD4+ or CD8+ T cells sorted from blood, collected in a trial of the OX40 agonist ivuxolimab. All receptors come from an adult with an advanced solid tumor such as melanoma, head and neck, liver or kidney cancer.

The chain couples TRBV5-3 to TRBJ1-3; D uncertain. Being an ORF, TRBV5-3 has a function that is uncertain. The CDR3 sequence is 17 residues long. V lost 9 bases, J lost 0 bases, and 22 bases lay in between. CDR3 bases: TGTGCCACCCACCCCCACAGCCACTCTCTCTCTGGAAACACCATATATTTT. It is translated as CATHPHSHSLSGNTIYF.

This sequence joins TRBV7-9 and TRBJ1-1, with D possibly matching TRBD1 (5 bases). V was cut by 5 bases and J by 7 bases, with 11 bases left in between. The germline CDR1 and CDR2 sequences are SEHNR and FQNEAQ (reference sequence). This CDR3 region has 12 residues. The CDR3 DNA follows: TGTGCCAGCAGCCCCGGGGCCCGTGAAGCTTTCTTT. It yields the protein CASSPGAREAFF.

J is TRBJ2-2 and V is TRBV5-1, with D possibly matching TRBD2 (5 bases). The CDR3 extends over 14 amino acids. Looked up from germline, CDR1 is SGHRS and CDR2 is YFSETQ. The V gene lost 5 bases and the J gene lost 3 bases, with 11 bases spanning the gap. This chain's CDR3 is CASRSTADTGELFF. CDR3 sequence (DNA): TGCGCCAGCAGATCAACAGCGGACACCGGGGAGCTGTTTTTT.

The rearrangement joins TRBV6-5 to TRBJ2-7; 11 nucleotides align to TRBD2. CDR3 length equals 16 residues. V was clipped by 0 bases and J by 6 bases; unmatched bases: 7. CDR1 and CDR2 (germline): MNHEY, SVGAGI. This chain's CDR3 is CASSYSLAGASLEQYF. The CDR3 DNA follows: TGTGCCAGCAGTTACTCACTAGCGGGAGCGTCCCTCGAGCAGTACTTC.

V gene TRBV11-2 combines with J gene TRBJ1-2, with no clear D. The CDR3 has 11 residues. In germline, CDR1 is SGHAT, CDR2 FQNNGV. Trimming left V 4 bases short and J 5 bases short, with 5 bases between. CDR3 sequence (DNA): TGTGCCAGCAGCTATGGGTATGGCTACACCTTC. Translated: CASSYGYGYTF.

The CDR3 sequence is CAISGDLNSPLHF. CDR3 DNA: TGTGCCATCAGTGGCGACTTGAATTCACCCCTCCACTTT. V usage is TRBV10-3 and J usage is TRBJ1-6; D gene uncertain. In germline, CDR1 is ENHRY, CDR2 SYGVKD. The CDR3 sequence is 13 residues long. V was shortened by 4 bases and J by 7 bases, with 8 bases between the two germline ends.

The rearrangement joins TRBV4-1 to TRBJ2-5, with 13 bases identical to TRBD2. V shed 0 bases, J shed 4 bases, and the junction held 8 bases outside the gene matches. The CDR3 has 18 residues. CDR1 MGHRA and CDR2 YSYEKL come from the germline V gene. The CDR3 protein is CASSQDPGLAGERETQYF. CDR3 DNA sequence: TGCGCCAGCAGCCAAGATCCCGGACTAGCGGGAGAACGAGAGACCCAGTACTTC.

The chain combines TRBV7-3 with TRBJ1-2; possibly TRBD1 for D (5 bases). CDR1 is SGHTA and CDR2 is FQGTGA in the germline V gene. V was clipped by 8 bases and J by 6 bases, with 16 bases between them. CDR3 length: 13 residues. The DNA for the CDR3 is TGTGCCAGCTCAGGGTCGGGCGGGGATGGCTACACCTTC. Amino acids: CASSGSGGDGYTF.

The rearrangement uses TRBV28 and TRBJ1-2; no firm D call. This CDR3 has 13 residues. Trimming took off 4 bases at V and 5 bases at J, with 11 bases between the two ends. Germline lookup yields CDR1 MDHEN and CDR2 SYDVKM. The CDR3 sequence is CASSSSWTYGYTF. For the CDR3, the DNA is TGTGCCAGCAGTTCCTCCTGGACGTATGGCTACACCTTC.

This sequence joins TRBV28 and TRBJ1-5; D is possibly TRBD1 (6 bases). Germline CDR1 reads MDHEN; CDR2 reads SYDVKM. The CDR3 spans 13 residues. V was clipped by 3 bases and J by 5 bases, with 8 bases between them. In nucleotides, the CDR3 is TGTGCCAGCAGTTTTCCAGGGGATCAGCCCCAGCATTTT. It specifies CASSFPGDQPQHF.

V usage is TRBV7-3 and J usage is TRBJ2-7; no clear D. Looked up from germline, CDR1 is SGHTA and CDR2 is FQGTGA. V lost 4 bases, J lost 2 bases, and 18 bases lay in between. CDR3 length: 16 amino acids. This CDR3 is CASSSPGGRGTYEQYF. The CDR3, as DNA: TGTGCCAGCAGCTCACCGGGTGGGCGCGGAACCTACGAGCAGTACTTC.

This chain joins TRBV6-4 and TRBJ2-1, with D perhaps matching TRBD1 or TRBD2 (6 bases each). The germline CDR1 and CDR2 sequences are MRHNA and SNTAGT. The CDR3 loop spans 13 amino acids. V lost 4 bases to trimming and J lost 8 bases, with 12 bases between them. Written as DNA, the CDR3 is TGTGCCAGCAGTGTGGAGAGGGGGGATGAGCAGTTCTTC. Residues: CASSVERGDEQFF.

The chain employs TRBV6-5 and TRBJ1-4; 7 nucleotides agree with TRBD1. CDR1 is MNHEY and CDR2 is SVGAGI in the germline V gene. This CDR3 is built from 13 residues. The J segment lost 10 bases and the V segment lost 2 bases, leaving 4 bases of the junction unmatched. The CDR3 spells CASSYTPGGKLFF. For the CDR3, the DNA is TGTGCCAGCAGTTACACCCCAGGGGGAAAACTGTTTTTT.

A single count supports this clone. The chain combines TRBV7-2 with TRBJ2-7; no firm D call. Germline assignment: CDR1 SGHTA and CDR2 FQGNSA. The CDR3 is 13 residues long. Trimming left V 4 bases short and J 3 bases short, with 10 bases between. Here the CDR3 reads CASSCPNCYEQYF. CDR3 nucleotides: TGTGCCAGCAGCTGCCCGAATTGCTACGAGCAGTACTTC.

The rearrangement uses TRBV18 and TRBJ1-2; D perhaps matches TRBD1 (5 bases). V shed 4 bases and J shed 1 base, with 7 bases lying between them. From germline, CDR1 is KGHSH and CDR2 LQKENI. The CDR3 is 13 residues long. CDR3 sequence reads: CASSLDSNYGYTF. The CDR3 nucleotides read TGTGCCAGCTCACTCGACAGTAACTATGGCTACACCTTC.

This chain uses TRBV18 with TRBJ1-2, with D possibly being TRBD1 (6 bases). Germline V gene lookup returns CDR1 KGHSH and CDR2 LQKENI. V shed 0 bases and J shed 0 bases, with 17 bases lying between them. This CDR3 has 18 amino acids. The CDR3 DNA follows: TGTGCCAGCTCACCACCGAGCGGGGGCATGGGGTCTAACTATGGCTACACCTTC. Encoded protein: CASSPPSGGMGSNYGYTF.

The chain couples TRBV9 to TRBJ2-3, with D unresolved. CDR1 and CDR2 (germline): SGDLS, YYNGEE. Trimming stripped 0 bases from V and 2 bases from J, with 10 bases between. This CDR3 comprises 15 residues. CDR3 sequence (DNA): TGTGCCAGCAGCGTAGTGGATCTTCCCACAGATACGCAGTATTTT. Translating gives CASSVVDLPTDTQYF.

The chain's CDR3 is CASSQVGLTSRSGANVLTF. DNA of the CDR3: TGCGCCAGCAGCCAAGTTGGTCTGACTAGCAGGTCGGGGGCCAACGTCCTGACTTTC. The chain is built from TRBV4-3 and TRBJ2-6; TRBD2 matches at 7 bases. V dropped 1 base and J dropped 4; count of bases not matched to a gene: 13. Germline loops: CDR1 LGHNA, CDR2 YSLEER. CDR3 length: 19 residues.

The rearrangement joins TRBV5-4 to TRBJ2-2; tentatively, D is TRBD1 (6 bases). The CDR3 loop spans 17 amino acids. CDR1 is SGHNT, CDR2 YYREEE, per germline (reference sequence). Trimming stripped 4 bases from V and 5 bases from J, with 21 bases between. CDR3 protein: CASSRKTGFPRTGELFF. The CDR3 DNA reads as TGTGCCAGCAGCAGAAAAACAGGGTTCCCGAGGACCGGGGAGCTGTTTTTT. The entire variable domain, with the rest obtained from reference TRBV5-4 and TRBJ2-2, is as follows: ETGVTQSPTHLIKTRGQQVTLRCSSQSGHNTVSWYQQALGQGPQFIFQYYREEENGRGNFPPRFSGLQFPNYSSELNVNALELDDSALYLCASSRKTGFPRTGELFFGEGSRLTVL.

This clone was seen a single time. V is TRBV13 and J is TRBJ2-1, with 13 bases identical to TRBD2. From germline, CDR1 is PRHDT and CDR2 FYEKMQ (reference sequence). V trimming: 5 bases; J trimming: 9 bases; junction bases outside the gene matches: 13. The CDR3 spans 17 residues. The CDR3 sequence is CASSRVGLAGVRGEQFF. CDR3 DNA: TGTGCCAGCAGCCGCGTTGGACTAGCGGGAGTTAGGGGTGAGCAGTTCTTC.